The next 30 T cell receptor beta chains were all read from a single sample in a study of siplizumab effects on memory and regulatory T cells. Measured with immunoSEQ multiplex PCR; TCRdb has only the in-frame clones, and not every one. The table records 92,000 or so clones, 75% to 90% of them present only once. The sample was CD4+ T cells sorted from blood. These receptors were taken from a human donor in good health.

This sequence joins TRBV19 and TRBJ2-3; no firm D call. Germline-derived CDR1 and CDR2 are LNHDA and SQIVND (reference sequence). This CDR3 region has 13 residues. The V gene lost 2 bases and the J gene lost 9 bases, with 12 bases spanning the gap. The CDR3, as DNA: TGTGCCAGTAGTATACCCCAGGCGGCCACGCAGTATTTT. Protein: CASSIPQAATQYF. The variable domain in full, with the rest retrieved from reference TRBV19 and TRBJ2-3, is DGGITQSPKYLFRKEGQNVTLSCEQNLNHDAMYWYRQDPGQGLRLIYYSQIVNDFQKGDIAEGYSVSREKKESFPLTVTSAQKNPTAFYLCASSIPQAATQYFGPGTRLTVL.

The gene calls are TRBV5-1 and TRBJ2-5; no definite D call. V dropped 5 bases and J dropped 5 bases, with 10 bases sitting between them. This CDR3 is 12 amino acids long. Germline CDR1 and CDR2: SGHRS and YFSETQ. The CDR3 reads CASRKGMETQYF. Here the CDR3 DNA reads TGCGCCAGCAGGAAGGGAATGGAGACCCAGTACTTC.

This clone showed up just once. The J gene is TRBJ2-7, the V gene TRBV20-1; no reliable D call. The CDR3 runs to 10 residues. Germline assignment: CDR1 DFQATT and CDR2 SNEGSKA (reference sequence). V was shortened by 5 bases and J by 11 bases, with 13 bases between the two germline ends. The CDR3 spells CSAELGIKYF. In nucleotides, the CDR3 is TGCAGTGCTGAACTGGGGATTAAGTACTTC.

The gene calls are TRBV5-6 and TRBJ2-1; D uncertain. The V and J ends lost 2 bases and 8 bases respectively, with 20 bases between them. This CDR3 has 16 amino acids. The V gene's germline CDR1 is SGHDT and CDR2 YYEEEE. CDR3 sequence: CASSFFGRGEVDEQFF. DNA of the CDR3: TGTGCCAGCAGCTTTTTCGGGCGAGGTGAGGTTGATGAGCAGTTCTTC.

The V gene is TRBV29-1, the J gene TRBJ1-2; TRBD1 aligns across 7 bases. CDR3 length: 13 amino acids. Trimming cost V 5 bases and J 0 bases; bases outside gene matches: 3. The germline V gene has CDR1 SQVTM and CDR2 ANQGSEA. The CDR3 loop is CSVRQGANYGYTF. DNA for the CDR3: TGCAGCGTTCGACAGGGAGCTAACTATGGCTACACCTTC.

The rearrangement uses TRBV6-5 and TRBJ1-2; no reliable D call. CDR3 length equals 13 residues. The germline gives CDR1 MNHEY, CDR2 SVGAGI. V shed 8 bases and J shed 4 bases, with 14 bases lying between them. In DNA form, the CDR3 reads TGTGCCAGCCGATTTCGGGATGTCTATGGCTACACCTTC. Translated, it gives CASRFRDVYGYTF.

The chain recombines TRBV10-3 with TRBJ2-7; 7 bases line up with TRBD2. This CDR3 has 12 residues. Germline CDR1 and CDR2: ENHRY and SYGVKD. V was clipped by 9 bases and J by 4 bases; unmatched bases: 6. The CDR3 loop reads CAMGGRGYEQYF. The CDR3 nucleotides are TGTGCCATGGGCGGGAGAGGTTACGAGCAGTACTTC.

The V gene is TRBV30, the J gene TRBJ2-7; TRBD1 might be the D (5 bases). Looked up from germline, CDR1 is GTSNPN and CDR2 is SVGIG (reference sequence). Trimming removed 2 bases from V and 4 bases from J, with 6 bases in between. This CDR3 contains 11 residues. The CDR3: CAWSRGYEQYF. CDR3 DNA: TGTGCCTGGAGTAGGGGATACGAGCAGTACTTC.

The gene calls are TRBV30 and TRBJ1-2; 9 nucleotides line up with TRBD1. The CDR3 spans 14 residues. The V gene's germline CDR1 is GTSNPN and CDR2 SVGIG (reference sequence). J was trimmed by 4 bases and V by 3 bases; bases with no gene match: 6. CDR3 DNA: TGTGCCTGGAGAGACGGACAGGGGCTCTATGGCTACACCTTC. Its translation is CAWRDGQGLYGYTF.

This rearrangement joins TRBV19 to TRBJ2-1, with TRBD2 as a possible D gene (5 bases). The germline V gene encodes CDR1 LNHDA and CDR2 SQIVND (reference sequence). V lost 7 bases and J 6 bases, leaving 13 bases between the germline ends. The CDR3 extends over 13 amino acids. The CDR3 DNA is TGTGCCAGTACTAGAGGAGGATTCAATGAGCAGTTCTTC. Translated, it gives CASTRGGFNEQFF.

The chain recombines TRBV6-5 with TRBJ1-1, with D hard to call. CDR1 MNHEY and CDR2 SVGAGI come from the germline V gene. V lost 1 base, J lost 8 bases, and 8 bases lay in between. The CDR3 is 12 amino acids. The CDR3 nucleotides read TGTGCCAGCAGTTACTTAGCAGGAGAAGCTTTCTTT. Its translation is CASSYLAGEAFF.

The chain has TRBV4-1 and TRBJ2-4, with 7 bases matching TRBD1. With V trimmed by 0 bases and J by 7 bases, 9 bases remained unmatched. Looked up from germline, CDR1 is MGHRA and CDR2 is YSYEKL. This CDR3 comprises 16 residues. This CDR3 reads CASSQDTRQGWNIQYF. For the CDR3, the DNA is TGCGCCAGCAGCCAAGATACTCGACAGGGATGGAACATTCAGTACTTC.

J is TRBJ2-2 and V is TRBV10-3; 8 bases are a match to TRBD2. Germline V lookup: CDR1 ENHRY, CDR2 SYGVKD. The trim removed 0 bases at V and 8 bases at J, leaving 8 bases unmatched. The CDR3 has 16 amino acids. The CDR3, as DNA: TGTGCCATCAGTGAGTCCTTAGCGGGACCACGGGGGGAGCTGTTTTTT. Its translation is CAISESLAGPRGELFF.

The chain links TRBV5-5 to TRBJ1-1; weak D call: TRBD1 (5 bases). This CDR3 has 18 amino acids. Trimming stripped 4 bases from V and 7 bases from J, with 29 bases between. The germline CDR1 and CDR2 sequences are SGHKS and YYEKEE (reference sequence). CDR3 DNA: TGTGCCAGCAGCGCCCCGGGCCGGCAGGGTTCCCGGGGGAGTGAAGCTTTCTTT. This translates into CASSAPGRQGSRGSEAFF.

V and J are TRBV18 and TRBJ2-3, with D hard to call. CDR1 and CDR2 (germline): KGHSH, LQKENI. Trimming shortened V by 5 bases and J by 1 base, and 16 bases separated the two germline ends. The CDR3 loop spans 16 amino acids. In DNA form, the CDR3 reads TGTGCCAGCTCAGCGACCCGCAAAACTGGCACAGATACGCAGTATTTT. This gives the protein CASSATRKTGTDTQYF.

This clone was seen a single time. V and J are TRBV5-6 and TRBJ1-1; 11 bases line up with TRBD1. This CDR3 has 14 amino acids. The germline gives CDR1 SGHDT, CDR2 YYEEEE. After removal of 4 bases from V and 6 bases from J, the junction contained 5 bases not matched to a gene. Here the CDR3 DNA reads TGTGCCAGCAGCACAGGGACAGGGGGATCTGAAGCTTTCTTT. Its translation: CASSTGTGGSEAFF.

The J gene is TRBJ2-3, the V gene TRBV5-8; TRBD2 aligns across 10 bases. This CDR3 is 16 amino acids long. The V and J ends lost 0 bases and 3 bases, in that order; junction bases with no gene match: 4. Per germline, CDR1 SGHTS and CDR2 YDEGEE. In nucleotides, the CDR3 is TGTGCCAGCAGCTTGGATAGCGGGAGGCGGACAGATACGCAGTATTTT. This codes for CASSLDSGRRTDTQYF.

This chain connects TRBV5-1 to TRBJ2-7, with a possible D match to TRBD1 (6 bases). V lost 0 bases to trimming and J lost 4 bases, with 11 bases between them. CDR3 length: 14 residues. The germline CDR1 and CDR2 sequences are SGHRS and YFSETQ. CDR3 sequence reads: CASSLGTAHYEQYF. In DNA form, the CDR3 reads TGCGCCAGCAGCTTGGGGACAGCACATTACGAGCAGTACTTC.

The chain employs TRBV7-2 and TRBJ1-5; D remains ambiguous. Looked up from germline, CDR1 is SGHTA and CDR2 is FQGNSA. This CDR3 region has 15 residues. Trimming removed 5 bases at V and 3 bases at J, with 14 bases between. The CDR3 DNA sequence: TGTGCCAGCAGCCCCGATGGGATATACAATCAGCCCCAGCATTTT. This sequence encodes CASSPDGIYNQPQHF.

The sample holds one count of this clone. The rearrangement links TRBV29-1 to TRBJ1-5; the D gene is possibly TRBD1 (5 bases). Germline loops: CDR1 SQVTM, CDR2 ANQGSEA. Trimming stripped 4 bases from V and 3 bases from J, with 10 bases between. The CDR3 runs to 13 residues. CDR3 amino acids: CSVAGGPNQPQHF. In nucleotides, the CDR3 is TGCAGCGTTGCTGGGGGTCCCAATCAGCCCCAGCATTTT.

This sequence joins TRBV9 and TRBJ2-2; no definite D call. Germline assignment: CDR1 SGDLS and CDR2 YYNGEE. The V end was cut by 3 bases, the J end by 2 bases, with 11 bases between. CDR3 size: 15 residues. CDR3 DNA: TGTGCCAGCAGCGCAGGCACGTCAAACACCGGGGAGCTGTTTTTT. Translating gives CASSAGTSNTGELFF.

The J gene is TRBJ2-1, the V gene TRBV9; TRBD1 or TRBD2 may be the D gene (5 bases each). CDR3 size: 13 residues. The germline V gene has CDR1 SGDLS and CDR2 YYNGEE. The V and J ends lost 2 bases and 7 bases respectively, with 10 bases between them. The CDR3 reads CASSVGVVNEQFF. The CDR3 region has the DNA TGTGCCAGCAGCGTGGGGGTGGTAAATGAGCAGTTCTTC.

This clone was seen a single time. This rearrangement joins TRBV7-3 to TRBJ2-3, with 13 bases that match TRBD2. Germline values: CDR1 SGHTA, CDR2 FQGTGA. V was pared by 2 bases and J by 0 bases, with 2 bases of the junction left unmatched. The length of the CDR3 is 17 residues. CDR3 DNA sequence: TGTGCCAGCAGCTTAGGACTAGCGGGAGCTAGCACAGATACGCAGTATTTT. This translates into CASSLGLAGASTDTQYF.

The V and J genes are TRBV7-9 and TRBJ1-1, with D maybe TRBD1 (5 bases). The germline V gene encodes CDR1 SEHNR and CDR2 FQNEAQ (reference sequence). Between the trimmed V and J ends, which lost 1 base and 4 bases, there was a span of 7 bases. The CDR3 spans 13 residues. The CDR3 DNA is TGTGCCAGCAGCTTAGAGGGGTTCACTGAAGCTTTCTTT. Protein sequence: CASSLEGFTEAFF.

This clone occurred once. The same CDR3 arises from other DNA sequences in this sample as well. The chain is built from TRBV30 and TRBJ2-5; TRBD1 might be the D (5 bases). CDR3 length: 13 residues. Looked up from germline, CDR1 is GTSNPN and CDR2 is SVGIG (reference sequence). The germline V and J ends were trimmed by 4 bases and 5 bases, with 14 bases remaining between them. The CDR3 reads CAWTSRRQETQYF. CDR3 DNA: TGTGCCTGGACTTCTCGGAGACAGGAGACCCAGTACTTC.

The chain has TRBV18 and TRBJ1-1; 8 bases align to TRBD1. Trimming removed 3 bases from V and 6 bases from J; junction bases left unmatched: 9. The CDR3 runs 15 residues. The germline V gene has CDR1 KGHSH and CDR2 LQKENI. The CDR3 protein is CASSPAQGGGSEAFF. CDR3 DNA: TGTGCCAGCTCACCCGCACAGGGGGGGGGCTCTGAAGCTTTCTTT.

The rearrangement uses TRBV5-4 and TRBJ2-3; 10 bases match TRBD2. This CDR3 has 16 amino acids. In germline, CDR1 is SGHNT, CDR2 YYREEE (reference sequence). Trimming cost V 0 bases and J 3 bases; bases outside gene matches: 4. The CDR3 DNA follows: TGTGCCAGCAGCTTGGGGACTAGCGGTCGAACAGATACGCAGTATTTT. Translating gives CASSLGTSGRTDTQYF.

The V call is TRBV5-1, the J call TRBJ2-7; 8 nucleotides match TRBD1. This CDR3 spans 14 amino acids. Germline-derived CDR1 and CDR2 are SGHRS and YFSETQ. Trimming removed 3 bases from V and 2 bases from J; junction bases left unmatched: 4. DNA for the CDR3: TGCGCCAGCAGCTCACAGGGGGTCCCCTACGAGCAGTACTTC. Its protein product is CASSSQGVPYEQYF.

The chain couples TRBV6-1 to TRBJ2-7; 11 positions agree with TRBD1. Unmatched junction bases numbered 4, after V lost 6 bases and J lost 3 bases. Germline values: CDR1 MNHNS, CDR2 SASEGT. There are 14 residues in the CDR3. The CDR3 reads CASSRTGGGYEQYF. The CDR3 DNA sequence: TGTGCCAGCAGCAGGACAGGGGGCGGCTACGAGCAGTACTTC.

The V gene is TRBV30, the J gene TRBJ2-7, with 10 bases matching TRBD2. The CDR3 is 14 amino acids. V was pared by 2 bases and J by 5 bases, with 6 bases of the junction left unmatched. Germline lookup yields CDR1 GTSNPN and CDR2 SVGIG (reference sequence). CDR3 coding DNA: TGTGCCTGGAGTCGGCTAGCGGGAGCTAACGAGCAGTACTTC. This sequence encodes CAWSRLAGANEQYF.